The clone carrying this T cell receptor (beta chain) was seen a few times. The data belong to a study of response to subunit inactivated influenza vaccine. TCRdb processed the RT-PCR reads anew with MiXCR; each CDR3 protein has one entry. The sample lists roughly 790,000 distinct CDR3 sequences, approximately 21% seen once, with about 10% in the top ten. V shed 6 bases and J shed 5 bases, with 11 bases lying between them. Germline V gene lookup returns CDR1 MNHEY and CDR2 SMNVEV (reference sequence). The CDR3 contains 12 residues. Source: PBMCs from blood, taken less than 6 days after vaccination. The chain carries TRBV27 and TRBJ2-7; D is ambiguous. The clonotype originates from a middle-aged man who received an inactivated influenza vaccine. CDR3 nucleotide sequence: TGTGCCAGCAGAAGGCATACTCACGAGCAGTACTTC. This gives the protein CASRRHTHEQYF.